A selection of T cell receptor beta chains follows, all from one sample in a study of blood T cell repertoires in COVID-19. TCRdb's table, derived via immunoSEQ multiplex PCR, lists solely in-frame clones and lacks some. The table records about 230,000 clones, more than 80% of them present only once. Sequences were obtained from PBMCs or T cells enriched from blood (not recorded which). The receptors were sampled from a man in his fifties or sixties who had recovered from COVID-19. Each CDR3 is given with its conserved first and last residue. Fields, in order: CDR3 DNA, CDR3 protein, clone size, V gene, D gene, J gene. A D gene is named only where the DNA matches it firmly. The size of a clone is reported for some rows only, either as once, few or many, or as a class for expanded clones.

cdr3_nt: TGTGCCAGCAGCCAGCGGGGTTATGGCTACACCTTC
cdr3_aa: CASSQRGYGYTF
clone_size: -
v_call: TRBV3-1/TRBV3-2
d_call: -
j_call: TRBJ1-2

cdr3_nt: TGTGCCTGGAGTAGAGTTAACTATGGCTACACCTTC
cdr3_aa: CAWSRVNYGYTF
clone_size: -
v_call: TRBV30
d_call: -
j_call: TRBJ1-2

cdr3_nt: TGCGCCAGCAGTGAGGGCAGGGATAATTCACCCCTCCACTTT
cdr3_aa: CASSEGRDNSPLHF
clone_size: -
v_call: TRBV10-1
d_call: -
j_call: TRBJ1-6

cdr3_nt: TGTGCCAGCAGCCAAGTCTCGGGACAAAGCAATCAGCCCCAGCATTTT
cdr3_aa: CASSQVSGQSNQPQHF
clone_size: -
v_call: TRBV3-1/TRBV3-2
d_call: -
j_call: TRBJ1-5

cdr3_nt: TGTGCCAGCAGCCCAGGGGTGCCGAACACTGAAGCTTTCTTT
cdr3_aa: CASSPGVPNTEAFF
clone_size: -
v_call: TRBV7-3
d_call: -
j_call: TRBJ1-1

cdr3_nt: TGTGCCAGTACCCCCGTTGGACAGGGGGCGAGGAGTGGCTACACCTTC
cdr3_aa: CASTPVGQGARSGYTF
clone_size: -
v_call: TRBV3-1/TRBV3-2
d_call: TRBD1
j_call: TRBJ1-2

cdr3_nt: TGTGCCAGCAGCTTCGGACACCCGAACACTGAAGCTTTCTTT
cdr3_aa: CASSFGHPNTEAFF
clone_size: -
v_call: TRBV7-8
d_call: -
j_call: TRBJ1-1

cdr3_nt: TGTGCCAGCAGCCCCGGACAGGGGTTGGATGGCTACACCTTC
cdr3_aa: CASSPGQGLDGYTF
clone_size: few
v_call: TRBV6-2/TRBV6-3
d_call: TRBD1
j_call: TRBJ1-2

cdr3_nt: TGTGCCAGCAGTGAAACCCAGGGCCCCTACGAGCAGTACTTC
cdr3_aa: CASSETQGPYEQYF
clone_size: -
v_call: TRBV2
d_call: -
j_call: TRBJ2-7

cdr3_nt: TGTGCCAGCAGCTCAACCTCGCGGGGGCCCCAGCATTTT
cdr3_aa: CASSSTSRGPQHF
clone_size: -
v_call: TRBV7-8
d_call: -
j_call: TRBJ1-5

cdr3_nt: TGCGCCAGCAGCAAGACTCCGGGACAGGGGGCTAGCACCGGGGAGCTGTTTTTT
cdr3_aa: CASSKTPGQGASTGELFF
clone_size: -
v_call: TRBV4-3
d_call: TRBD1
j_call: TRBJ2-2

cdr3_nt: TGCGCCAGCAGCCCGGACAGTTATAGCAATCAGCCCCAGCATTTT
cdr3_aa: CASSPDSYSNQPQHF
clone_size: -
v_call: TRBV4-3
d_call: -
j_call: TRBJ1-5

cdr3_nt: TGTGCCAGTAGTATTCAGGGGCCGAACACTGAAGCTTTCTTT
cdr3_aa: CASSIQGPNTEAFF
clone_size: -
v_call: TRBV19
d_call: -
j_call: TRBJ1-1

cdr3_nt: TGTGCCAGCAGCCTCCCTCCCAGCGGGGGGGCCCGGGGCGGGGAGCTGTTTTTT
cdr3_aa: CASSLPPSGGARGGELFF
clone_size: -
v_call: TRBV11-3
d_call: TRBD2
j_call: TRBJ2-2

cdr3_nt: TGTGCCAGCAGCGAGACAGGGGATTATCAGCCCCAGCATTTT
cdr3_aa: CASSETGDYQPQHF
clone_size: -
v_call: TRBV6-5
d_call: TRBD1
j_call: TRBJ1-5

cdr3_nt: TGTGCCAGCAGCCAAGTTCTCAGGGGGCATTCACCCCTCCACTTT
cdr3_aa: CASSQVLRGHSPLHF
clone_size: -
v_call: TRBV3-1/TRBV3-2
d_call: TRBD1
j_call: TRBJ1-6

cdr3_nt: TGTGCCAGCAGCCAAGGCTTCGGACAGCAAGAGACCCAGTACTTC
cdr3_aa: CASSQGFGQQETQYF
clone_size: -
v_call: TRBV4-2
d_call: -
j_call: TRBJ2-5

cdr3_nt: TGTGCCAGCGGGCGCGGGACGGCTAGCACAGATACGCAGTATTTT
cdr3_aa: CASGRGTASTDTQYF
clone_size: -
v_call: TRBV2
d_call: -
j_call: TRBJ2-3

cdr3_nt: TGTGCCAGCAGCCCCTTACTAGCGGGGTACAATGAGCAGTTCTTC
cdr3_aa: CASSPLLAGYNEQFF
clone_size: -
v_call: TRBV14
d_call: TRBD2
j_call: TRBJ2-1

cdr3_nt: TGTGCCAGCAGCTTAGCGGTTGCCACTGAAGCTTTCTTT
cdr3_aa: CASSLAVATEAFF
clone_size: -
v_call: TRBV7-3
d_call: -
j_call: TRBJ1-1

cdr3_nt: TGTGCCAGCAGCTTAGCTTTCTCTGGGGCCAACGTCCTGACTTTC
cdr3_aa: CASSLAFSGANVLTF
clone_size: once
v_call: TRBV11-3
d_call: -
j_call: TRBJ2-6

cdr3_nt: TGTGCCAGCAGGCGTCAGGAGAACACTGAAGCTTTCTTT
cdr3_aa: CASRRQENTEAFF
clone_size: -
v_call: TRBV12-3/TRBV12-4
d_call: -
j_call: TRBJ1-1

cdr3_nt: TGTGCCAGCAGCCGGGGGGGACAGCAAGAGACCCAGTACTTC
cdr3_aa: CASSRGGQQETQYF
clone_size: -
v_call: TRBV6-5
d_call: -
j_call: TRBJ2-5

cdr3_nt: TGTGCCAGCAGCTTAGCGGGGGGGCCCCGTGAGCAGTTCTTC
cdr3_aa: CASSLAGGPREQFF
clone_size: -
v_call: TRBV6-5
d_call: TRBD2
j_call: TRBJ2-1

cdr3_nt: TGTGCCAGCAGCCAAGGGCTGGGCGGGCAGCCCCAGCATTTT
cdr3_aa: CASSQGLGGQPQHF
clone_size: -
v_call: TRBV3-1/TRBV3-2
d_call: -
j_call: TRBJ1-5

cdr3_nt: TGTGCCAGCTCAGCGCTGGACTGGTACTTCACAGATACGCAGTATTTT
cdr3_aa: CASSALDWYFTDTQYF
clone_size: -
v_call: TRBV18
d_call: -
j_call: TRBJ2-3

cdr3_nt: TGTGCCACCAACGGTCAGGGCAATAGCAATCAGCCCCAGCATTTT
cdr3_aa: CATNGQGNSNQPQHF
clone_size: -
v_call: TRBV10-3
d_call: -
j_call: TRBJ1-5

cdr3_nt: TGTGCCAGCAGCTTAGTCGGGGGGGCTTTTTCCAATGAGCAGTTCTTC
cdr3_aa: CASSLVGGAFSNEQFF
clone_size: -
v_call: TRBV5-6
d_call: TRBD2
j_call: TRBJ2-1

cdr3_nt: TGCGCCAGCAGCCGCATTCTAGCCGGGACTAGCGGGTCCCCTAGCACAGATACGCAGTATTTT
cdr3_aa: CASSRILAGTSGSPSTDTQYF
clone_size: -
v_call: TRBV4-3
d_call: TRBD2
j_call: TRBJ2-3

cdr3_nt: TGTGCCAGCAGCGCACCAAATCGGGGCTACACCTTC
cdr3_aa: CASSAPNRGYTF
clone_size: -
v_call: TRBV7-2
d_call: -
j_call: TRBJ1-2